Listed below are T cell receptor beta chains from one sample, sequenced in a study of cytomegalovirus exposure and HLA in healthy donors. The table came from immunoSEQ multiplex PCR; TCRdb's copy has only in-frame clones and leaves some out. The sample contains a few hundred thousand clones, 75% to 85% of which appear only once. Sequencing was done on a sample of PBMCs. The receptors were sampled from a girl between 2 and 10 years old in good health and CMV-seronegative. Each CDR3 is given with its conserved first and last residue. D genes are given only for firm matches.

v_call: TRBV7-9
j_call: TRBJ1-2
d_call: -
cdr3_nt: TGTGCCAGCAGCCACCTCCTTTGGAGGGGAATAACGAACTATGGCTACACCTTC
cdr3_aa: CASSHLLWRGITNYGYTF

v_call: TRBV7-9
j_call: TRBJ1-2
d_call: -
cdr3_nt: TGTGCCAGCATGGGCACTGTCAACACCTTCAACCCATATGGCTACACCTTC
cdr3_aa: CASMGTVNTFNPYGYTF

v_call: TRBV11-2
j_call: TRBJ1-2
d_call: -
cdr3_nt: TGTGCCAGCAGCTTTACCGGCTATGGCTACACCTTC
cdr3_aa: CASSFTGYGYTF

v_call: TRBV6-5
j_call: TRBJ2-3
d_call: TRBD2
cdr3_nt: TGTGCCAGCAGTTTTTCGGGGGGGCCGGCGGCAGATACGCAGTATTTT
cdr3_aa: CASSFSGGPAADTQYF

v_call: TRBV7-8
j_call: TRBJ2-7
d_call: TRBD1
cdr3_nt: TGTGCCAGCAGCACCTTCGGACAGGGCCTTTCCTACGAGCAGTACTTC
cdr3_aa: CASSTFGQGLSYEQYF

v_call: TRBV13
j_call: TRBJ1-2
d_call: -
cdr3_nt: TGTGCCAGCAGCTTACGCCGGGTCTATGGCTACACCTTC
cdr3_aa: CASSLRRVYGYTF

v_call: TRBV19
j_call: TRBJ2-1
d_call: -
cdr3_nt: TGTGCCAGTAAGATAGGGGAAGGTGAGCAGTTCTTC
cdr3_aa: CASKIGEGEQFF

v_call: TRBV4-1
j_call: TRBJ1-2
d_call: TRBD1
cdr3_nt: TGCGCCAGCAGCCAAGGGGTTGACAGGGCCTATGGCTACACCTTC
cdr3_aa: CASSQGVDRAYGYTF

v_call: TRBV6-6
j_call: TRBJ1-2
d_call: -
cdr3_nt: TGTGCCAGCAGTCATGGACATGTCTATGGCTACACCTTC
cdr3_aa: CASSHGHVYGYTF

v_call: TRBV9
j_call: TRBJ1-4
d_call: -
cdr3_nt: TGTGCCAGCAGCTCAGGGTCGATTAATGAAAAACTGTTTTTT
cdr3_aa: CASSSGSINEKLFF

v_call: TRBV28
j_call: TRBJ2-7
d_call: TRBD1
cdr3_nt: TGTGCCAGCGGTTACGACAGGGGCAAGTCCTACGAGCAGTACTTC
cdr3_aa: CASGYDRGKSYEQYF

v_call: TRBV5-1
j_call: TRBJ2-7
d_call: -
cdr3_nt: TGCGCCAGCAGCTTGCAGGGAGGCACCTACGAGCAGTACTTC
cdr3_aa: CASSLQGGTYEQYF

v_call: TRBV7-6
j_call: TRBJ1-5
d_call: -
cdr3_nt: TGTGCCAGCAGCCCCCGCAGGGGTCCTTGTTGCAATCAGCCCCAGCATTTT
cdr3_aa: CASSPRRGPCCNQPQHF

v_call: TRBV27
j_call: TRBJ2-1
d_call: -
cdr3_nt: TGTGCCAGCAGCAAACAGAGTTACAATGAGCAGTTCTTC
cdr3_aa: CASSKQSYNEQFF

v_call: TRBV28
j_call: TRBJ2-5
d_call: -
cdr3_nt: TGTGCCAGCAGCCCCTCTGGGCCTCAAGAGACCCAGTACTTC
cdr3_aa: CASSPSGPQETQYF

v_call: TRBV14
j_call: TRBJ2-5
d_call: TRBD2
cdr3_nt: TGTGCCAGCAGCGCCCAACTAGCGGGAGGTGGAGAGACCCAGTACTTC
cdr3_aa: CASSAQLAGGGETQYF

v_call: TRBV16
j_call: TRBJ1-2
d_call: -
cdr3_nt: TGTGCCAGCAGCCAGAACAGGGATTTTAGTTATGGCTACACCTTC
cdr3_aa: CASSQNRDFSYGYTF

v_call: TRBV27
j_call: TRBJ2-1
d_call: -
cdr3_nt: TGTGCCAGCAGTTTGTACACCTACAATGAGCAGTTCTTC
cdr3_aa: CASSLYTYNEQFF

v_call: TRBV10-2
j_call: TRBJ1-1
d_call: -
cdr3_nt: TGCGCCAGTGGCTTAAGGGGCACTGAAGCTTTCTTT
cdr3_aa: CASGLRGTEAFF

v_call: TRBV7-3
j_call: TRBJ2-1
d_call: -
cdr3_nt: TGTGCCAGCAGCTCCAGGGGACGGGACAATGAGCAGTTCTTC
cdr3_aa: CASSSRGRDNEQFF

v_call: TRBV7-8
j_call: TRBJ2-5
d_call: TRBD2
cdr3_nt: TGTGCCAGCAGCGTCTTCGAGGGGGGACTAGCGGAAGAGACCCAGTACTTC
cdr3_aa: CASSVFEGGLAEETQYF

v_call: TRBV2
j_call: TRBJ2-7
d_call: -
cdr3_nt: TGTGCCAGCAGTGCCGGGGTGTTGAGTTCCTACGAGCAGTACTTC
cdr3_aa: CASSAGVLSSYEQYF